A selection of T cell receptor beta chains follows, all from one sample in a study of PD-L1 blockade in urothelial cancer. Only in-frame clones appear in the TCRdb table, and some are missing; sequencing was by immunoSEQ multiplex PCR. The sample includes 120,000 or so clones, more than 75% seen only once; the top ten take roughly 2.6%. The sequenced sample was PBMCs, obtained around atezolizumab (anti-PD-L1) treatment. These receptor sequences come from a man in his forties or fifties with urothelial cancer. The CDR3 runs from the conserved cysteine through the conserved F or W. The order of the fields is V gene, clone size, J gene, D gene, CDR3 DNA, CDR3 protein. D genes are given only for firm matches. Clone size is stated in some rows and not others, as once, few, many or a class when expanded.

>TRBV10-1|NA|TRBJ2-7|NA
TGCGCCAGCAGTGAGTACAGCTTCTCCTACGAGCAGTACTTC
CASSEYSFSYEQYF
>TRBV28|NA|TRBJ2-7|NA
TGTGCCGGTTCTAGCTCTCAAAGCTCCTACGAGCAGTACTTC
CAGSSSQSSYEQYF
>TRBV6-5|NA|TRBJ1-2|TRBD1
TGTGCCAGCAGTAGACAGGGAAATGTGGACTATGGCTACACCTTC
CASSRQGNVDYGYTF
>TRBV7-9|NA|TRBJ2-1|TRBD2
TGTGCCAGCAGCATACCAGGGACTAGCGGGAGAGTGCAGTTCTTC
CASSIPGTSGRVQFF
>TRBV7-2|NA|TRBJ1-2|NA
TGTGCCAGCAGCCAATACAGGTCCGAAGGCTACACCTTC
CASSQYRSEGYTF
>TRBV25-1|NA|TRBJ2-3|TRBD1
TGTGCCAGCAGTGATAGGGGGCCGGATACGCAGTATTTT
CASSDRGPDTQYF
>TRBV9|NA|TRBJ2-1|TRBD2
TGTGCCAGCAGCGTGGGACTAGCAAACTACAATGAGCAGTTCTTC
CASSVGLANYNEQFF
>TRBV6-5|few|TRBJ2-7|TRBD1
TGTGCCAGTTCCGACAGGGAGATTGACGAGCAGTACTTC
CASSDREIDEQYF
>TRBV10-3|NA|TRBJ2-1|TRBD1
TGTGCCATCAGTGTCGTGACAGGGTCCAATGAGCAGTTCTTC
CAISVVTGSNEQFF
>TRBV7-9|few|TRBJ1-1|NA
TGTGCCAGCAGCTCAGCAATGGGGGCGACTGAAGCTTTCTTT
CASSSAMGATEAFF
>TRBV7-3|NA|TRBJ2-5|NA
TGTGCCAGCAGCCTAATTCCGCAAGAGACCCAGTACTTC
CASSLIPQETQYF
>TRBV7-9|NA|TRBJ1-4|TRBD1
TGTGCCAGCAGCCCCCGGGACAGGCTTGGGGAAAAACTGTTTTTT
CASSPRDRLGEKLFF
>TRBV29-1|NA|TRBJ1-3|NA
TGCAGCGTTGGCGGGGGGGTATCGGGAAACACCATATATTTT
CSVGGGVSGNTIYF
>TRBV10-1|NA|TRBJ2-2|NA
TGCGCCAGCAGTGCGACGGAAGCTAGGGGAAGGGGGGAGCTGTTTTTT
CASSATEARGRGELFF
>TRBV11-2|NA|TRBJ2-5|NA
TGTGCCAGCAGCTTAGCTTACACGAACCAAGAGACCCAGTACTTC
CASSLAYTNQETQYF
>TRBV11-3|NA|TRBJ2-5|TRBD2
TGTGCCAGCAGCCCCAAGGGACTAGCGGGTGAGACCCAGTACTTC
CASSPKGLAGETQYF
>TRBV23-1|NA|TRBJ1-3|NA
TGCGCCAGCAGAACAGGTCCCCTTTGCGGAAACACCATATATTTT
CASRTGPLCGNTIYF
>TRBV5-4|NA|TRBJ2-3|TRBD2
TGTGCCAGCAGCAATAGCGGGAGAGGGGCTAGCACAGATACGCAGTATTTT
CASSNSGRGASTDTQYF
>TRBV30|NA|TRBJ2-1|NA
TGTGCCTGGAGTCCCCTAGCGCGAGGAGTCAACAATGAGCAGTTCTTC
CAWSPLARGVNNEQFF
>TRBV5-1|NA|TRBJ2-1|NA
TGCGCCAGCAGCTTGGGTGTATCTCAGCAGTTCTTC
CASSLGVSQQFF
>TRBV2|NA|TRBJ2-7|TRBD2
TGTGCCAGCAGTGCGACTAGCGGAAACTACGAGCAGTACTTC
CASSATSGNYEQYF
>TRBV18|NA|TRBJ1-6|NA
TGTGCCAGCTCACCCGACCGAGGGTTTGAATCACCCCTCCACTTT
CASSPDRGFESPLHF
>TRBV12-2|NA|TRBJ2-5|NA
TGTGCAAGTCGCGGCGAAAGAGCGGGATTGGAGACCCAGTACTTC
CASRGERAGLETQYF
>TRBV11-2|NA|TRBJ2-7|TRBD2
TGTGCCAGCACCTCTGGAAGCGGGGTCGAGCAGTACTTC
CASTSGSGVEQYF
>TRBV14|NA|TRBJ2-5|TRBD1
TGTGCCAGCAGCCAAGGGGGACAGGGGAAAGAGACCCAGTACTTC
CASSQGGQGKETQYF
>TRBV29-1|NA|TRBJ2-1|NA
TGCAGCGTTAGCGGCGACTCCTACAATGAGCAGTTCTTC
CSVSGDSYNEQFF
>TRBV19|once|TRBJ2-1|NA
TGTGCCAGTAGTATTATTCCAGGGTCTAGCTCCTACAATGAGCAGTTCTTC
CASSIIPGSSSYNEQFF
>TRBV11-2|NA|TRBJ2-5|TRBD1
TGTGCCAGCAGCTTTTACACAGGGGGCCAAGAGACCCAGTACTTC
CASSFYTGGQETQYF
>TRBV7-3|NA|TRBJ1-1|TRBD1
TGTGCCAGCAGCTTATCCGGGACAGGGGTAGTAGCGGAAGCTTTCTTT
CASSLSGTGVVAEAFF
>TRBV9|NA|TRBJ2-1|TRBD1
TGTGCCAGCAGCACCCGACAGGGGCGGAATGAGCAGTTCTTC
CASSTRQGRNEQFF
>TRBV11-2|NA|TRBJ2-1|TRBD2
TGTGCCAGCAGCTTAGTAGCTAGCGGGAGTATTCGGCAGTTCTTC
CASSLVASGSIRQFF
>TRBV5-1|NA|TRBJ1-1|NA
TGCGCCAGCAGCTTGGAACGGTTAGGGGACACTGAAGCTTTCTTT
CASSLERLGDTEAFF
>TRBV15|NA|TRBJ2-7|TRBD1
TGTGCCACCAGACGCGAGAGGGACACAGGGGCGAAATACTACGAGCAGTACTTC
CATRRERDTGAKYYEQYF
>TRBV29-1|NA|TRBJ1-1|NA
TGCACTGGAGGGACTGAAGCTTTCTTT
CTGGTEAFF
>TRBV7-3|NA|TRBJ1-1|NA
TGTGCCAGCAGCTTAAGAGGTTTTCTAGGTGGGACTGAAGCTTTCTTT
CASSLRGFLGGTEAFF
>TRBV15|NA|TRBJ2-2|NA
TGTGCCACCAGCAGACAGGGTAACACCGGGGAGCTGTTTTTT
CATSRQGNTGELFF
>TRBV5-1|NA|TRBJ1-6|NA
TGCGCCAGCAGCTTGGGACAGCCGTCCGGGTATGGTACCCTCCACTTT
CASSLGQPSGYGTLHF
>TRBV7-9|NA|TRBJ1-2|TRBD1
TGTGCCAGCAGCTCCCCGGACAGGGGCAGCGCTAACTATGGCTACACCTTC
CASSSPDRGSANYGYTF
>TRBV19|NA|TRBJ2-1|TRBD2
TGTGCCAGTAGCCCTCAAACTAGCGGGTACTACAATGAGCAGTTCTTC
CASSPQTSGYYNEQFF
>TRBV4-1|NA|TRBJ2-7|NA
TGCGCCAGCAGCCGCGGGGGGGACAGGGGTCCCTACGAGCAGTACTTC
CASSRGGDRGPYEQYF
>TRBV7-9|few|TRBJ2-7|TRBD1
TGTGCCAGCAGCTTGTCACAGGGGGCAAACTACGAGCAGTACTTC
CASSLSQGANYEQYF
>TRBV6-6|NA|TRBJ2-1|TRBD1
TGTGCCAGCAGTTACCCGGGACAGGGGTTTGGTGAGCAGTTCTTC
CASSYPGQGFGEQFF
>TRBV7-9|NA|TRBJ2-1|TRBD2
TGTGCCAGCAGCTATAGCGGGCCCCCCTCCTACAATGAGCAGTTCTTC
CASSYSGPPSYNEQFF
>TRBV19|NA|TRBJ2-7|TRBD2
TGTGCCAGTAGCCCGGGCCCTCGGGGGGACGAGCAGTACTTC
CASSPGPRGDEQYF
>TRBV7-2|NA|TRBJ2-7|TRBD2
TGTGCCAGCAGCTTAGGGCTAGCGGTCTACGAGCAGTACTTC
CASSLGLAVYEQYF
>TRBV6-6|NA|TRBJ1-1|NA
TGTGCCAGCAGTTACTTGGCGGGCACTGAAGCTTTCTTT
CASSYLAGTEAFF
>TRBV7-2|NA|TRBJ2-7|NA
TGTGCCAGCAGCTTAGGGCGGGTCGGCTCCTACGAGCAGTACTTC
CASSLGRVGSYEQYF
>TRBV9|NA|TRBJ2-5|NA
TGTGCCAGCAGCGTAGCGACATCACAAGAGACCCAGTACTTC
CASSVATSQETQYF
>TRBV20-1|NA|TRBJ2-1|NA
TGCAGTGCTTCCCGCAATGAGCAGTTCTTC
CSASRNEQFF
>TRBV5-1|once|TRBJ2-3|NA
TGCGCCAGCAGCCCACAACTAGCAGATACGCAGTATTTT
CASSPQLADTQYF
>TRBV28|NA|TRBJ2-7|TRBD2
TGTGCCAGCAGTAGACTAGCGGCCTCCTACGAGCAGTACTTC
CASSRLAASYEQYF
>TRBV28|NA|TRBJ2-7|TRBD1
TGTGCCAGCAGTCAGTCGACAGGGGGAACCTACGAGCAGTACTTC
CASSQSTGGTYEQYF
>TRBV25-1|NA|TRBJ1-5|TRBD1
TGTGCCAGCAGTGCCCTCGACAGGGACAAATACAATCAGCCCCAGCATTTT
CASSALDRDKYNQPQHF
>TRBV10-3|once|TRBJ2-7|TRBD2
TGTGCCACGGGAGGCTCCTACGAGCAGTACTTC
CATGGSYEQYF
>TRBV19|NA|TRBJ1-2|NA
TGTGCCAGTAATTCAGGTGGGCCGTTCGGCTACACCTTC
CASNSGGPFGYTF
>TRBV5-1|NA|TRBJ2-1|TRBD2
TGCGCCAGCAGCTCACTAGCGGCCTCCTACAATGAGCAGTTCTTC
CASSSLAASYNEQFF